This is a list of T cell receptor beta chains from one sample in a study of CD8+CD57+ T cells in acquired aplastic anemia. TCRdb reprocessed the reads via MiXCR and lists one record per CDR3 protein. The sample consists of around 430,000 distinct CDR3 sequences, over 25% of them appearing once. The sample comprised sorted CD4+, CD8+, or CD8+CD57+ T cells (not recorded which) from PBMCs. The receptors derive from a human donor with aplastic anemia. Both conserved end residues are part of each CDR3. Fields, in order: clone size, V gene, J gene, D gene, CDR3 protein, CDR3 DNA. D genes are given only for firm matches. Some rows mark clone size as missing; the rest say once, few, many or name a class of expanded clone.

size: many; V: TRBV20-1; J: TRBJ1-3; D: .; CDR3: CSARASGEITIYF; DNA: TGCAGTGCTAGGGCGTCAGGGGAGATCACCATATATTTT
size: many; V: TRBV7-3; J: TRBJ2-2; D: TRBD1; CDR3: CASSLTGTGELFF; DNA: TGTGCCAGCAGCCTGACAGGGACCGGGGAGCTGTTTTTT
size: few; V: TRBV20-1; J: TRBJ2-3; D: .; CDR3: CSASHVSHVTDTQYF; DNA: TGCAGTGCTAGCCATGTTTCCCACGTCACAGATACGCAGTATTTT
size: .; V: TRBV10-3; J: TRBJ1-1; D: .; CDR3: CAISAKGHSYTEAFF; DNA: TGTGCCATCAGTGCTAAGGGACACAGTTACACTGAAGCTTTCTTT
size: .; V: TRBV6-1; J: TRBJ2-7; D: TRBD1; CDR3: CASRHGQGTYEQYF; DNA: TGTGCCAGCAGGCACGGACAGGGTACCTACGAGCAGTACTTC
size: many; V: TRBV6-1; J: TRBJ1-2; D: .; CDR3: CASSATSDYGYTF; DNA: TGTGCCAGCAGTGCGACGAGTGACTATGGCTACACCTTC
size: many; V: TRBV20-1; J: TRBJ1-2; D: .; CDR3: CSAREAANYGYTF; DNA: TGCAGTGCTAGAGAAGCTGCTAACTATGGCTACACCTTC
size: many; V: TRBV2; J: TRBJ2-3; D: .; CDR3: CASSADSTDTQYF; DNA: TGTGCCAGCAGTGCGGACAGCACAGATACGCAGTATTTT
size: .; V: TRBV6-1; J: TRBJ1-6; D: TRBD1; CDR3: CASSPRDRAYNSPLHF; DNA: TGTGCCAGCAGTCCCCGGGACAGGGCCTATAATTCACCCCTCCACTTT
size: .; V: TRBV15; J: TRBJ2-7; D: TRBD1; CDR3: CATSRDQGAHSYEQYF; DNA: TGTGCCACCAGCAGAGATCAGGGGGCCCACTCCTACGAGCAGTACTTC
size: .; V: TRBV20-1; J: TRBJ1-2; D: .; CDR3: CSASGPSTWGRNYGYTF; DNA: TGCAGTGCTAGCGGGCCTTCCACATGGGGACGGAACTATGGCTACACCTTC
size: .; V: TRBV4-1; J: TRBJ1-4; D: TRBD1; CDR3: CASSLTGAGNEKLFF; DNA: TGCGCCAGCAGCCTCACAGGGGCCGGGAATGAAAAACTGTTTTTT
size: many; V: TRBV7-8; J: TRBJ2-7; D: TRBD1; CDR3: CASSLGDRVPYEQYF; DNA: TGTGCCAGCAGCTTAGGGGACAGGGTCCCCTACGAGCAGTACTTC
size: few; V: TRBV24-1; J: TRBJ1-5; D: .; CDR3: CATSDFRGQPQHF; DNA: TGTGCCACCAGTGATTTTAGGGGTCAGCCCCAGCATTTT
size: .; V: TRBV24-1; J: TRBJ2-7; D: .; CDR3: CATSPCSYEQYF; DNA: TGTGCCACCAGTCCGTGCTCCTACGAGCAGTACTTC
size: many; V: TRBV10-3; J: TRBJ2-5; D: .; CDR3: CAISGRDTEETQYF; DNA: TGTGCCATCAGTGGCCGGGACACGGAAGAGACCCAGTACTTC
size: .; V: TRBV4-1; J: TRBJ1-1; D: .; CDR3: CASSQGQGFGTEAFF; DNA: TGCGCCAGCAGCCAAGGTCAAGGCTTCGGCACTGAAGCTTTCTTT
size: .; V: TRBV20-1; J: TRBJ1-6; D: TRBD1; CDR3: CSARGTGGAPLHF; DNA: TGCAGTGCTAGGGGGACAGGGGGGGCACCCCTCCACTTT
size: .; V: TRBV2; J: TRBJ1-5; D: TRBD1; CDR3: CASSDLGTANQPQHF; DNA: TGTGCCAGCAGTGACCTTGGGACAGCAAATCAGCCCCAGCATTTT
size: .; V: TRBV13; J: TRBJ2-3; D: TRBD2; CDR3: CASSYPSGTSDRSSTDTQYF; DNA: TGTGCCAGCAGCTACCCTTCCGGGACTAGCGATCGATCTAGCACAGATACGCAGTATTTT
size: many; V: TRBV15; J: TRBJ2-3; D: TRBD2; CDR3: CATSTASGAVTQYF; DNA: TGTGCCACCAGCACCGCAAGCGGGGCGGTTACGCAGTATTTT
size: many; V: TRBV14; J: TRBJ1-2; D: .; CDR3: CASSQRGVGGNYGYTF; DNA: TGTGCCAGCAGCCAACGAGGGGTCGGGGGGAACTATGGCTACACCTTC
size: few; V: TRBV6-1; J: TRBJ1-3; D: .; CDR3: CASRPGGSGNTIYF; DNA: TGTGCCAGCAGGCCTGGGGGTTCTGGAAACACCATATATTTT
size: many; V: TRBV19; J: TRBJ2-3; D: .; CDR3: CASSYQTGKGTDTQYF; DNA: TGTGCCAGTAGCTACCAAACAGGGAAAGGCACAGATACGCAGTATTTT
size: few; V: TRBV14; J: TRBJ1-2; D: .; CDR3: CASSQDLGRGQIGYGYTF; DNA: TGTGCCAGCAGCCAAGATTTGGGGCGGGGACAAATCGGCTATGGCTACACCTTC
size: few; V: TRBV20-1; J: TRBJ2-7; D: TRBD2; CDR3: CSARLEVAGAGHEQYF; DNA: TGCAGTGCGAGGTTGGAAGTAGCGGGAGCGGGCCACGAGCAGTACTTC
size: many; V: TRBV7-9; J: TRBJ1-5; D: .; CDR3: CASSLGHSNQPQHF; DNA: TGTGCCAGCAGCTTGGGACACAGCAATCAGCCCCAGCATTTT
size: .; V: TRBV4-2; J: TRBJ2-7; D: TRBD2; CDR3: CASSPTTSGTYSYEQYF; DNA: TGTGCCAGCAGCCCAACCACTAGCGGGACGTACTCCTACGAGCAGTACTTC
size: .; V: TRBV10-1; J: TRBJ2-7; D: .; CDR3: CAGSGSPGRPPDEQYF; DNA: TGCGCCGGCAGTGGGTCACCGGGACGACCCCCAGACGAGCAGTACTTC
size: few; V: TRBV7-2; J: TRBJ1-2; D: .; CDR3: CASSTDSNYGYTF; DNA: TGTGCCAGCAGCACAGACAGTAACTATGGCTACACCTTC
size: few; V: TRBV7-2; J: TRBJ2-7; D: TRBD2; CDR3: CASSSGLAGAYRDF; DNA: TGTGCCAGCAGCTCGGGACTAGCGGGAGCCTATCGGGACTTC
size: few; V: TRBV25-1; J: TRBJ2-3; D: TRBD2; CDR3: CASSYSRASGSFSTDTQYF; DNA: TGTGCCAGCAGTTACTCCAGGGCTAGCGGGAGTTTCAGCACAGATACGCAGTATTTT
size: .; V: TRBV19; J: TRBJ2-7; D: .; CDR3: CASSIRFRDAFPYEQYF; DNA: TGTGCCAGTAGTATAAGGTTCCGGGATGCTTTTCCCTACGAGCAGTACTTC